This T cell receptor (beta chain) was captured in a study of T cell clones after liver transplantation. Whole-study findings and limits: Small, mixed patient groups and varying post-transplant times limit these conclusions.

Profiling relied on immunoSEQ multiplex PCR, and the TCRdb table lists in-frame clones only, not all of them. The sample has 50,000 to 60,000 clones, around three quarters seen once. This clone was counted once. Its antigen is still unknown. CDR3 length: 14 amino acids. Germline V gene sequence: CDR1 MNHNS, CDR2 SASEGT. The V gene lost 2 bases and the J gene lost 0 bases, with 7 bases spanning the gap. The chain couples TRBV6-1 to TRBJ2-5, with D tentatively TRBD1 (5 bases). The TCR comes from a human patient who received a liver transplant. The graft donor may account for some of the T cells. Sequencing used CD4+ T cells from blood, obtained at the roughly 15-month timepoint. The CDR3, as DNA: TGTGCCAGCAGTGAAAACAGGAACCAAGAGACCCAGTACTTC. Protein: CASSENRNQETQYF.